The entry below describes one T cell receptor (beta chain). What it binds is not known. This CDR3 is 13 amino acids long. Trimming left V 4 bases short and J 4 bases short, with 11 bases between. Germline loops: CDR1 SGHDT, CDR2 YYEEEE. Naive CD4+ cells were CD45RA-selected; the remaining cells were memory. This sample is drawn from a study of shared clonotypes between healthy human individuals. General study results and limits: Sharing across four donors was highest in naive CD4 (approximately 5%) and lowest in memory CD8 (roughly 0.4%).

A deep-level run was used for the assay. Generated by immunoSEQ multiplex PCR, the TCRdb table keeps only in-frame clones and is missing some. Found here are hundreds of thousands of clones, around 73% of them singletons; the top ten hold around 2%. The source is a woman in her 30s in good health. The rearrangement links TRBV5-6 to TRBJ1-2, with unresolved D. The material sequenced was memory CD4+ T cells sorted from blood. Sample subset: CD45RA-negative fraction. The DNA for the CDR3 is TGTGCCAGCAGCGCGACCCTAGTCTATGGCTACACCTTC. This encodes CASSATLVYGYTF.